This paragraph covers one T cell receptor (beta chain) sequence. This specimen belongs to a study of blood T cell repertoires in COVID-19. Study as a whole: COVID-19 samples from acute and convalescent phases originated in the United States, Italy and Spain.

In the original processing: Reference gene primer amplification gave nucleated cell count estimates. Profiling relied on immunoSEQ multiplex PCR, and the TCRdb table lists in-frame clones only, not all of them. V, J and clone size derive from that table, while D and trimming were established from the DNA sequence. This table has around 69,000 clones, 70% to 85% appearing once. There are 18 residues in the CDR3. CDR1 and CDR2 (germline): GTSNPN, SVGIG (reference sequence). The V gene end was trimmed by 0 bases and the J gene end by 3 bases; junction bases not matched to a gene: 15. The TCR sequence derives from a woman aged 60-75 years with acute or convalescent COVID-19. The chain employs TRBV30 and TRBJ2-7; TRBD2 aligns across 9 bases. The specimen was peripheral blood. As DNA, the CDR3 is TGTGCCTGGAGTGTATCAGCTAGCGGGGCTCCTCCTTACTACGAGCAGTACTTC. Translated, it gives CAWSVSASGAPPYYEQYF.